The entry below describes one TCR beta chain. The clone's antigen remains unknown. No qualities accompany the bases; no much larger clone lies one base away. Including the terminal cysteine and phenylalanine, the CDR3 comprises 16 residues. Just the 48-base CDR3 DNA is kept, in frame starting at base 1. For this chain, trimming is 5 bases at the V end and 7 bases at the J end, and the number of junction bases without a gene match is 10. CDR1 and CDR2, looked up from the germline V gene, are SNHLY and FYNNEI. Collaborating institutions collected whole blood in K2EDTA tubes following their own protocols. For TCRbeta analysis, collaborator samples were shipped as frozen whole blood, as isolated PBMCs, or as DNA extracted from either sample type. The sample comes from a study of blood T cell repertoires in COVID-19 (TCRdb year 2020). About the study as a whole: Collaborator samples came from the United States, Italy and Spain and covered acute and convalescent phases of COVID-19. The prospective study material was composed of cDNA or gDNA derived from T cells, B-cell-depleted T cells, or PBMCs. Subjects who had been exposed to COVID-19, were actively infected with it, or had recovered from it provided the deeply sampled blood TCRbeta repertoires that made up the dataset. The repertoires were released in a freely available public database meant as a resource for research on the immune response to SARS-CoV-2. The samples were drawn from two sources: the first 160 participants of the ongoing ImmuneRACE study, and 1,200 or so subjects contributed by 6 global collaborators. A de-identified subject ID, COVID-19 status, age in years and sex were almost always included in the sample metadata. Where available, HLA class I and class II types were taken from metadata supplied by the sample provider and were not determined by assay-based typing. Beyond this particular receptor, the publication reports: The amount of clinical and demographic metadata varied by source and participant and was provided uncurated.

TCRbeta CDR3 regions were amplified from genomic DNA using the immunoSEQ Assay, a bias-controlled multiplex PCR. Per the authors' processing: Nucleated cell counts per sample were estimated from amplification of reference gene primers within the assay. To quantify the absolute abundance of each unique TCRbeta CDR3 rearrangement, sequence reads were collapsed and filtered. Productive Simpson clonality was computed per sample as the square root of Simpson's diversity index over productive rearrangements. TCRdb stores this immuneACCESS table with in-frame sequences only. Part of the clones is absent; in the studies checked, under half of the shortfall reflects unresolved V genes, and no reason is known for the rest. The DNA was the basis for D and trimming; V, J and clone size are from that table. Recorded for this sample are about 81,000 clones; around 89% of them occurred a single time. 9.5% to 15% of the sample is in the top ten clones.

The sequenced sample consisted of peripheral blood. The rearrangement joined TRBV2 to TRBJ1-6; 8 central bases correspond to TRBD1. The sequence was collected from a man in his sixties or seventies with active or convalescent COVID-19. DNA sequence: TGTGCCAGCAGTACCTTGGGGGACAGGAGGAATTCACCCCTCCACTTT. This sequence encodes CASSTLGDRRNSPLHF. Joined to the reference TRBV2 and TRBJ1-6 proteins, this CDR3 gives the full variable domain: EPEVTQTPSHQVTQMGQEVILRCVPISNHLYFYWYRQILGQKVEFLVSFYNNEISEKSEIFDDQFSVERPDGSNFTLKIRSTKLEDSAMYFCASSTLGDRRNSPLHFGNGTRLTVT.